This T cell receptor beta chain stems from a study of blood T cell repertoires in COVID-19. Looking at the study overall: Specimens from acute and convalescent COVID-19 originated in the United States, Italy and Spain. The analysed material was cDNA or gDNA that came from T cells, B-cell-depleted T cells, or PBMCs.

V lost 5 bases to trimming and J lost 6 bases, with 20 bases between them. Germline loops: CDR1 MNHEY, CDR2 SVGEGT. This CDR3 is 16 amino acids long. Original processing methods: Estimates of nucleated cell counts were drawn from the amplification of reference gene primers. The protocol was immunoSEQ multiplex PCR, while the TCRdb copy is restricted to in-frame clones and leaves out a portion. Clone size and the V and J calls come from that table; the DNA yielded D and trimming. Of roughly 43,000 clones in the sample, roughly 88% were seen once. This chain uses TRBV6-2 or TRBV6-3 with TRBJ2-4; D perhaps matches TRBD2 (6 bases). Sequenced sample: peripheral blood. The sequence was obtained from a human donor in a cohort sampled during active COVID-19. CDR3 sequence: CASSTRTGGPPNIQYF. CDR3 DNA sequence: TGTGCCAGCAGTACTAGGACCGGGGGACCTCCAAACATTCAGTACTTC.